This entry is about one T cell receptor (beta chain). Its target antigen remains unknown. There are no base qualities to consult, and no much larger clone falls within one base. This record comes from a study of shared clonotypes between healthy human individuals (TCRdb year 2020). For the wider study: A couple of women and a few men aged 18 to 49 years were included in the cohort. For each donor, three plates each were used for CD4 naive and CD4 memory, two plates were used for CD8 naive, and one plate was used for CD8 memory. The study deeply sequenced blood TCR repertoires of about 5 healthy adults to estimate repertoire size and the extent of clonotype sharing between individuals. To increase sequencing depth and limit assay-specific biases, TCR repertoire library preparation and sequencing were carried out by different laboratories using diverse techniques. Leukapheresis yielded between about 0.94 and 10 billion PBMCs per donor. What the work shows at the level of the full study, not this receptor alone: Sampling was restricted to blood, and TCR repertoires in tissue are likely to differ from TCR repertoires in blood. Across several donors, around 5% of naive CD4, roughly 3.5% of naive CD8, 2.3% of memory CD4, and about 0.44% of memory CD8 clonotypes were shared. The genetic and exposure-history diversity represented was limited by the small number of donors. Larger estimated clonotype richness was generally found for naive subsets than for memory subsets. Even with the large sequencing depth, rarefaction of the sorted-subset datasets indicated that sequencing was incomplete. Pairwise subsampling indicated that sequencing depth was expected to affect the degree of clonotype sharing among donors. Higher generation probabilities were observed for clonotypes shared by all four sorted-subset donors than for non-shared clonotypes.

Ends trimmed: V by 7 bases, J by 8 bases; bases unmatched to a gene: 13. The CDR3 measures 14 amino acids from cysteine to phenylalanine. The CDR3 DNA has 42 bases and is translated from base 1. As encoded in the germline V gene, CDR1 is MDHEN while CDR2 is SYDVKM. Using the deep immunoSEQ assay, TCR CDR3 regions were amplified from genomic DNA by multiplex PCR. Extracted genomic DNA from each cell subset was spread evenly across all wells of several immunoSEQ 96-well plates, with each plate serving as a replicate. For sorted subsets, roughly 190 ng of genomic DNA, equivalent to 25,000 to 35,000 T cell genomes, went into each replicate PCR. Purified libraries were measured with a Qubit 3.0 fluorometer, size-checked on a Bioanalyzer 2100, and measured again with the KAPA Library Quantification kit. A separate single-read 150-cycle Illumina NextSeq 550 flow cell was used to sequence each immunoSEQ 96-well plate. Per the original workflow: Because the immunoSEQ output held only junctional sequences and lacked quality scores, the filtering could not match the filtering applied to full-length reads. To assign V/J genes and CDR3, sequences were annotated against IMGT germline references using PyIR, a Python wrapper for IgBLAST v1.9. Reads were removed for weak V/J assignments (E-value above 1e-6), missing CDR3, stop codons, out-of-frame junctions, or ambiguous translated residues. V3J clonotypes were defined as sequences sharing the same inferred V gene, J gene, and CDR3 amino acid sequence. Percentage overlap between repertoires was calculated by dividing the number of shared unique clonotypes by the size of the smaller repertoire. Repertoire richness was assessed with RTK rarefaction, the Chao1 estimator, and Recon v2.1 estimates of unobserved clonotypes. For all TCRbeta clonotypes obtained by the gDNA method from a few donors, generation probabilities were computed with OLGA. Here the immuneACCESS table is served through TCRdb, limited to in-frame sequences with V and J called. Missing clones are a known gap in these copies; in checked studies unresolved V genes cover under half, and the rest lacks a known reason. The V and J calls and clone size are taken from that table; D and trimming were inferred from the DNA. The sample data list a few million clones, and 93% of these were observed just once. 0.39% of the sample goes to the ten largest clones.

The donors were healthy, HIV-negative adults who had no recently reported acute infections or vaccinations. Only Caucasian adults living in Nashville, Tennessee, USA were represented among the donors. CD4+ T cells were enriched through magnetic negative selection, after which naive cells were positively selected on CD45RA and the remaining negative fraction served as the memory subset. After blood collection by leukapheresis, PBMCs were isolated using Ficoll-Histopaque density gradient centrifugation and then cryopreserved in the vapor phase of liquid nitrogen. Purity and quantity of every magnetically sorted T cell population were checked by analytical flow cytometry. Genomic DNA was isolated from each sorted fraction and quantified by UV absorbance on a Nanodrop 2000c.

The chain uses TRBV28 and TRBJ2-7; TRBD2 fits 8 bases in the junction. The source material was naive CD4+ T cells from PBMCs. Sample cell subset or site, as interpreted from the label and publication: CD45RA+ positively selected. The TCR comes from a man aged 18 to 29 in good health. Some clones in this sample may be carry-over from other donors' samples. The CDR3 amino acid sequence is: CASTPPIRTSKQYF. The bases are TGTGCCAGCACCCCCCCAATAAGGACTAGCAAGCAGTACTTC.